These 31 T cell receptor beta chains came from one sample sequenced in a study of T cells after yellow fever vaccination. MiXCR, run by TCRdb on the 5' RACE reads, gives a single entry per CDR3 protein. Counted here are 250,000 or so distinct CDR3 sequences, roughly 3.7% occurring once; the ten biggest clones make up 19%. The starting material was PBMCs, obtained 15 days after the yellow fever booster vaccination. The receptors were sampled from a man in his late teens or twenties who received the YFV17D yellow fever vaccine.

This clonotype was counted at least ten times. The chain links TRBV7-9 to TRBJ2-3; 8 bases map to TRBD2. From germline, CDR1 is SEHNR and CDR2 FQNEAQ (reference sequence). CDR3 length equals 16 residues. Unmatched junction bases numbered 7, after V lost 1 base and J lost 4 bases. The CDR3 protein is CASSLVMGTSSDTQYF. In DNA form, the CDR3 reads TGTGCCAGCAGCTTAGTAATGGGGACTAGTTCAGATACGCAGTATTTT.

This clonotype was detected many times. V usage is TRBV20-1 and J usage is TRBJ2-7, with 7 bases lining up with TRBD1. Germline loops: CDR1 DFQATT, CDR2 SNEGSKA (reference sequence). Trimming cost V 6 bases and J 0 bases; bases outside gene matches: 5. There are 13 residues in the CDR3. Written as DNA, the CDR3 is TGCAGTGCGCAAGGACAGGACTCCTACGAGCAGTACGTC. This sequence encodes CSAQGQDSYEQYV.

This clonotype was seen ten or more times. The chain has TRBV12-3 or TRBV12-4 and TRBJ2-3, with D unresolved. Trimming shortened V by 6 bases and J by 2 bases, and 15 bases separated the two germline ends. CDR3 length: 15 amino acids. The CDR3 reads CASSPIATSTDTQYF. CDR3 sequence (DNA): TGTGCCAGCAGCCCAATTGCGACTTCCACAGATACGCAGTATTTT.

In its sample, this clonotype was seen many times. The CDR3 sequence is CASSQPYLAGSGNTIYF. CDR3 in DNA: TGTGCCAGCAGCCAACCCTATTTAGCAGGGTCTGGAAACACCATATATTTT. V usage is TRBV4-2 and J usage is TRBJ1-3; D is possibly TRBD1 (5 bases). V shed 2 bases and J shed 1 base, with 15 bases lying between them. The CDR3 spans 17 residues. Germline lookup yields CDR1 LGHNA and CDR2 YNFKEQ.

This clonotype came up many times. The J gene is TRBJ1-6, the V gene TRBV5-1; TRBD1 matches 8 bases. The ends lost 0 bases at V and 7 bases at J; junction bases unmatched: 15. Germline V CDR1 and CDR2: SGHRS, YFSETQ. The CDR3 covers 19 residues. CDR3 sequence: CASSLERQGARLRNSPLHF. DNA for the CDR3: TGCGCCAGCAGCTTGGAGCGGCAGGGGGCGAGACTTCGAAATTCACCCCTCCACTTT.

This clonotype occurred many times. The chain is built from TRBV4-3 and TRBJ2-7; no firm D call. CDR3 size: 16 residues. V dropped 0 bases and J dropped 5 bases, with 17 bases sitting between them. Germline V lookup: CDR1 LGHNA, CDR2 YSLEER. In DNA form, the CDR3 reads TGCGCCAGCAGCCAAGATTGGTCAGGTTTGAGAAACGAGCAGTACTTC. Protein sequence: CASSQDWSGLRNEQYF.

This clonotype turned up a few times. The V and J genes are TRBV5-1 and TRBJ1-2; D is perhaps TRBD1 (6 bases). The CDR3 covers 17 residues. Germline CDR1 reads SGHRS; CDR2 reads YFSETQ. Trimming pared 4 bases from V and 0 bases from J, leaving 19 bases between. The DNA for the CDR3 is TGCGCCAGCAGCCCCGGACAGAAGAGTTTAGCTAACTATGGCTACACCTTC. Protein product: CASSPGQKSLANYGYTF. The full variable domain, in which reference TRBV5-1 and TRBJ1-2 provide the parts outside the CDR3, is KAGVTQTPRYLIKTRGQQVTLSCSPISGHRSVSWYQQTPGQGLQFLFEYFSETQRNKGNFPGRFSGRQFSNSRSEMNVSTLELGDSALYLCASSPGQKSLANYGYTFGSGTRLTVV.

This clonotype appeared many times. The CDR3 region has the DNA TGTGCCAGCAGCTCAAGAGGGGGTGGCGTAACCGTC. Encoded protein: CASSSRGGGVTV. The chain is built from TRBV7-9 and TRBJ2-7; TRBD1 might be the D (6 bases). Germline V gene data show CDR1 as SEHNR and CDR2 as FQNEAQ (reference sequence). The CDR3 is made up of 12 amino acids.

This clonotype came up many times. This chain joins TRBV12-3 or TRBV12-4 and TRBJ2-5; 8 nucleotides match TRBD1. This CDR3 region has 15 residues. V lost 5 bases to trimming and J lost 2 bases; unmatched junction nucleotides: 7. The CDR3 DNA is TGTGCCAGCAGTCGATATACAGGGGGACAAGAGACCCAGTACTTC. This gives the protein CASSRYTGGQETQYF.

This clonotype was seen at least ten times. V gene TRBV5-1 combines with J gene TRBJ1-1; D remains unclear. Per the germline V gene, CDR1 is SGHRS and CDR2 is YFSETQ. V dropped 4 bases and J dropped 7 bases, with 17 bases sitting between them. The CDR3 totals 14 residues. The CDR3 coding sequence is TGCGCCAGCAGCCCCAGTTGGGCGGCTGATGAAGCTTTCTTT. It translates to CASSPSWAADEAFF.

This clonotype was detected ten times or more. The J gene is TRBJ2-7, the V gene TRBV4-1; no clear D gene. Germline V gene sequence: CDR1 MGHRA, CDR2 YSYEKL. This CDR3 has 14 amino acids. V was pared by 1 base and J by 6 bases, with 13 bases between. CDR3 DNA: TGCGCCAGCAGCCAAGGGTTGTTCGGGCCCGAGCAGTACTTC. Its translation is CASSQGLFGPEQYF.

This clonotype has at least ten counts. The rearrangement uses TRBV19 and TRBJ2-2; D perhaps matches TRBD2 (5 bases). CDR1 and CDR2 from the germline V gene are LNHDA and SQIVND (reference sequence). This CDR3 is built from 14 residues. Trimming pared 3 bases from V and 5 bases from J, leaving 10 bases between. The CDR3 DNA reads as TGTGCCAGTAGTATTAGCGTCTTGACCGGGGAGCTGTTTTTT. This gives the protein CASSISVLTGELFF.

The table lists this clonotype with many counts. J is TRBJ2-2 and V is TRBV5-1, with 7 nucleotides matching TRBD1. Germline V gene lookup returns CDR1 SGHRS and CDR2 YFSETQ. After removal of 4 bases from V and 6 bases from J, the junction contained 6 bases not matched to a gene. This CDR3 comprises 14 residues. The CDR3 is CASSNPQGSGELFF. DNA for the CDR3: TGCGCCAGCAGCAACCCACAGGGGTCCGGGGAGCTGTTTTTT.

This clonotype was seen at least ten times. This chain connects TRBV11-2 to TRBJ2-1; 9 bases line up with TRBD2. CDR3 size: 15 residues. V shed 2 bases, J shed 10 bases, and the junction held 9 bases outside the gene matches. Germline CDR1 is SGHAT and CDR2 is FQNNGV. In nucleotides, the CDR3 is TGTGCCAGCAGCTTATCTGCGGGGGGGTGGGAGGAGCAGTTCTTC. Amino acids: CASSLSAGGWEEQFF.

This clonotype showed up many times. This chain connects TRBV10-2 to TRBJ2-5; no clear D. V was trimmed by 2 bases and J by 2 bases, leaving 3 bases between them. Germline V gene lookup returns CDR1 WSHSY and CDR2 SAAADI. CDR3 length equals 12 residues. The CDR3 DNA reads as TGCGCCAGCAGTGAGCTTCAAGAGACCCAGTACTTC. Protein product: CASSELQETQYF.

This clonotype was detected ten times or more. V and J are TRBV7-9 and TRBJ1-1, with D unresolved. CDR1 and CDR2 (germline): SEHNR, FQNEAQ (reference sequence). Trimming shortened V by 3 bases and J by 11 bases, and 19 bases separated the two germline ends. CDR3 length: 14 residues. CDR3 nucleotide sequence: TGTGCCAGCAGCTTCGAGAATAACCTCCGAACGGCTTTCTTT. Protein sequence: CASSFENNLRTAFF.

This clonotype was counted at least ten times. Here the CDR3 DNA reads TGTGCCAGCAGTGACACTAGCGGCTCCTACAATGAGCAGTTCTTC. This translates into CASSDTSGSYNEQFF. J is TRBJ2-1 and V is TRBV6-4, with 8 bases fitting TRBD2. The CDR3 loop spans 15 amino acids. CDR1 and CDR2 (germline): MRHNA, SNTAGT. V lost 2 bases and J lost 0; bases outside the gene matches: 0.

This clonotype was observed at least ten times. The V and J genes are TRBV12-3 or TRBV12-4 and TRBJ1-4, with D maybe TRBD1 (6 bases). CDR3 size: 16 residues. Trimming took off 4 bases at V and 7 bases at J, with 19 bases between the two ends. CDR3 nucleotide sequence: TGTGCCAGCAGTTCTGGCCAGGGGACTAAGGTTGAAAAACTGTTTTTT. Protein product: CASSSGQGTKVEKLFF.

The sample holds many counts of this clonotype. The V gene is TRBV12-3 or TRBV12-4, the J gene TRBJ2-3, with 9 positions matching TRBD2. The CDR3 consists of 14 residues. The J segment lost 8 bases and the V segment lost 8 bases, leaving 11 bases of the junction unmatched. The CDR3 nucleotides read TGTGCCAGCGTAATTGGCGGGGGGGCATTTACGCAGTATTTT. Translated: CASVIGGGAFTQYF.

This clonotype was seen repeatedly, ten times or more. The chain links TRBV28 to TRBJ2-5, with 7 bases aligning to TRBD1. The germline V gene has CDR1 MDHEN and CDR2 SYDVKM. Trimming cost V 5 bases and J 9 bases; bases outside gene matches: 15. This CDR3 is built from 15 residues. The CDR3 here is CASSPGDRDVRAQYF. CDR3 DNA sequence: TGTGCCAGCAGTCCGGGTGACAGGGACGTCCGGGCCCAGTACTTC.

This clonotype was seen at least ten times. This sequence joins TRBV5-1 and TRBJ1-1; a possible D gene is TRBD1 (5 bases). This CDR3 comprises 12 residues. Germline CDR1 and CDR2: SGHRS and YFSETQ. V gave up 8 bases and J gave up 3 bases, with 11 bases separating them. In DNA form, the CDR3 reads TGCGCCAGTGGGGCACCAGACACTGAAGCTTTCTTT. Its translation: CASGAPDTEAFF.

In this sample, this clonotype turned up many times. The V and J genes are TRBV5-1 and TRBJ2-2, with 9 bases aligning to TRBD1. The germline V gene encodes CDR1 SGHRS and CDR2 YFSETQ. Unmatched junction bases numbered 8, after V lost 1 base and J lost 7 bases. CDR3 length: 16 residues. CDR3 sequence (DNA): TGCGCCAGCAGCTTGCCCGGACAGGGGATTTTCGGGGAGCTGTTTTTT. This encodes CASSLPGQGIFGELFF.

This clonotype showed up many times. The junction and the germline gene differ at one end; a read error may be behind it. This rearrangement joins TRBV7-6 to TRBJ2-2; TRBD2 might be the D (5 bases). The CDR3 covers 14 residues. Germline V CDR1 and CDR2: SGHVS, FNYEAQ. For the CDR3, the DNA is TGTGCCAGCAGCATAGGGCCTAGCCCCGGAGAGCTGTTTTTT. Translated: CASSIGPSPGELFF.

This clonotype has a handful of counts. The genes are TRBV5-1 and TRBJ2-3, with 11 positions matching TRBD1. V lost 4 bases and J lost 3; bases outside the gene matches: 4. The CDR3 sequence is 15 residues long. Germline V CDR1 and CDR2: SGHRS, YFSETQ. For the CDR3, the DNA is TGCGCCAGCAGCCGAGGGGACAGGGGGACAGATACGCAGTATTTT. Encoded protein: CASSRGDRGTDTQYF.

This clonotype was counted at least ten times. The chain uses TRBV6-2 or TRBV6-3 and TRBJ1-2; perhaps TRBD1 as D (6 bases). The V end was cut by 5 bases, the J end by 3 bases, with 40 bases between. The CDR3 covers 23 residues. Germline loops: CDR1 MNHEY, CDR2 SVGEGT. The CDR3 sequence is CASSQGWKAMGQRQAGEDYGYTF. Here the CDR3 DNA reads TGTGCCAGCAGTCAGGGTTGGAAAGCTATGGGTCAGCGACAGGCTGGTGAGGACTATGGCTACACCTTC.

This clonotype was recorded many times. The chain links TRBV12-3 or TRBV12-4 to TRBJ2-7; D remains ambiguous. This CDR3 is built from 13 residues. V dropped 2 bases and J dropped 5 bases, with 10 bases sitting between them. CDR3 sequence: CASSLSFTDEQYF. In nucleotides, the CDR3 is TGTGCCAGCAGTTTAAGTTTTACAGACGAGCAGTACTTC.

This clonotype has a handful of counts. The rearrangement links TRBV29-1 to TRBJ1-1; the D is unclear. This CDR3 region has 15 residues. The germline gives CDR1 SQVTM, CDR2 ANQGSEA. V was trimmed by 0 bases and J by 0 bases, leaving 11 bases between them. The CDR3 region is CSVEDRQRMNTEAFF. Written as DNA, the CDR3 is TGCAGCGTTGAAGATCGCCAGAGAATGAACACTGAAGCTTTCTTT.

In this sample, this clonotype turned up many times. This chain's CDR3 is CASSLVGGGRVMGYTF. CDR3 nucleotide sequence: TGTGCCAGCAGCTTAGTGGGGGGCGGCCGTGTAATGGGCTACACCTTC. This rearrangement joins TRBV11-2 to TRBJ1-2, with D possibly TRBD1 on 6 matching bases. The germline gives CDR1 SGHAT, CDR2 FQNNGV. Trimming shortened V by 1 base and J by 8 bases, and 20 bases separated the two germline ends. The CDR3 has 16 amino acids.

This clonotype was observed at least ten times. The chain recombines TRBV20-1 with TRBJ2-3; D not resolved. The CDR3 loop spans 14 amino acids. CDR1 is DFQATT and CDR2 is SNEGSKA in the germline V gene (reference sequence). The CDR3, as DNA: TGCAGCAAGACGGGCCCAGAACGAGCGGATACGCAGTATTTT. It codes for CSKTGPERADTQYF.

This clonotype was counted ten times or more. The chain couples TRBV20-1 to TRBJ1-2; TRBD1 agrees at 8 bases. The CDR3 runs to 14 residues. V lost 0 bases and J lost 8; bases outside the gene matches: 8. The germline gives CDR1 DFQATT, CDR2 SNEGSKA (reference sequence). This CDR3 is CSARDPQTGAGYTF. CDR3 nucleotides: TGCAGTGCTAGAGATCCCCAGACAGGGGCCGGCTACACCTTC.

This clonotype was found many times. The V call is TRBV20-1, the J call TRBJ2-2; perhaps TRBD1 as D (6 bases). The length of the CDR3 is 13 residues. V was cut by 6 bases and J by 6 bases, with 14 bases left in between. Germline V gene sequence: CDR1 DFQATT, CDR2 SNEGSKA (reference sequence). DNA of the CDR3: TGCAGTGCCCCCCGGCAGGGGCCCGGGGAGCTGTTTTTT. This gives the protein CSAPRQGPGELFF.